This passage covers 28 T cell receptor beta chains from one sample sequenced in a study of CD8+CD57+ T cells in acquired aplastic anemia. Researchers used genomic DNA as the template to profile TCR beta VDJ and CDR3. In TCRdb, the reads were re-called with MiXCR into one record per CDR3 protein. In the table there are 450,000 to 550,000 distinct CDR3 sequences, less than 35% of which are singletons. Whoever was chosen for sequencing had shown CD8+CD57+ cell expansion by flow cytometry. Sequenced input: sorted CD4+, CD8+, or CD8+CD57+ T cells (not recorded which) from PBMCs. The receptors here all came from a human donor with aplastic anemia.

This clonotype was detected a few times. The rearrangement joins TRBV5-5 to TRBJ2-7, with D perhaps matching TRBD1 or TRBD2 (6 bases each). CDR3 size: 14 residues. Per the germline V gene, CDR1 is SGHKS and CDR2 is YYEKEE (reference sequence). V was shortened by 0 bases and J by 3 bases, with 10 bases between the two germline ends. Here the CDR3 reads CASSLAGDNYEQYF. The CDR3 DNA follows: TGTGCCAGCAGCTTGGCGGGGGACAACTACGAGCAGTACTTC.

The J gene is TRBJ2-1, the V gene TRBV4-1; TRBD2 is a possible D gene (5 bases). This CDR3 comprises 16 residues. Germline values: CDR1 MGHRA, CDR2 YSYEKL. V shed 4 bases and J shed 4 bases, with 17 bases lying between them. CDR3 sequence (DNA): TGCGCCAGCAGCCCCTTAAGGGAGTTCAGTTACAATGAGCAGTTCTTC. The encoded protein is CASSPLREFSYNEQFF.

This clonotype has only a few counts. A read error may produce the germline difference seen at one junction end. The V and J genes are TRBV20-1 and TRBJ2-1; 10 bases are shared with TRBD2. The CDR3 is made up of 15 amino acids. Germline CDR1 and CDR2: DFQATT and SNEGSKA (reference sequence). The CDR3 DNA follows: TGCAGTGCTATGAGGAGGGCTAGCGGGGGCAATGGGCAGTTCTTC. As protein: CSAMRRASGGNGQFF.

This clonotype was recorded a few times. The V and J genes are TRBV2 and TRBJ1-2; D is perhaps TRBD1 (5 bases). This CDR3 is 16 amino acids long. The V end lost 5 bases, the J end lost 3 bases, and 19 bases lay between the germline ends. Germline V gene data show CDR1 as SNHLY and CDR2 as FYNNEI. CDR3 nucleotide sequence: TGTGCCAGCAGTCACCGCCAAGGGACCTCTGACTATGGCTACACCTTC. It specifies CASSHRQGTSDYGYTF.

The chain uses TRBV19 and TRBJ2-1, with TRBD2 as a possible D gene (6 bases). Germline CDR1 LNHDA, CDR2 SQIVND (reference sequence). CDR3 length: 16 amino acids. V was cut by 4 bases and J by 4 bases, with 17 bases left in between. The CDR3: CASSTLTRLDYNEQFF. CDR3 in DNA: TGTGCCAGTAGTACCTTGACTAGGCTCGATTACAATGAGCAGTTCTTC.

The rearrangement links TRBV20-1 to TRBJ1-5; the match to TRBD1 covers 7 bases. In germline, CDR1 is DFQATT, CDR2 SNEGSKA (reference sequence). CDR3 length equals 15 residues. V gave up 6 bases and J gave up 0 bases; unmatched junction bases: 8. The CDR3 sequence: CSAIPGTASNQPQHF. The CDR3 DNA follows: TGCAGTGCCATTCCCGGGACAGCTAGCAATCAGCCCCAGCATTTT.

This clonotype was found many times. V and J are TRBV7-6 and TRBJ1-3; D perhaps matches TRBD1 (6 bases). CDR3 length equals 15 residues. Germline CDR1 reads SGHVS; CDR2 reads FNYEAQ. Trimming took 5 bases from V and 2 from J, leaving 13 bases between them. CDR3: CASSNRQDPGNTIYF. CDR3 DNA sequence: TGTGCCAGCAGCAATCGACAGGACCCTGGAAACACCATATATTTT.

The chain couples TRBV5-1 to TRBJ2-3; a weak D match, TRBD2 (5 bases). CDR1 and CDR2 from the germline V gene are SGHRS and YFSETQ. CDR3 length equals 17 residues. V lost 4 bases to trimming and J lost 0 bases, with 18 bases between them. CDR3 residues: CASSGSGVTRSTDTQYF. CDR3 nucleotide sequence: TGCGCCAGCAGCGGGAGCGGAGTCACCCGGAGCACAGATACGCAGTATTTT.

The V call is TRBV19, the J call TRBJ1-5; D call uncertain. The CDR3 loop spans 13 amino acids. The V gene lost 6 bases and the J gene lost 4 bases, with 10 bases spanning the gap. Germline CDR1 LNHDA, CDR2 SQIVND (reference sequence). The chain's CDR3 is CASRTGKNQPQHF. CDR3 nucleotides: TGTGCCAGTAGAACGGGAAAAAATCAGCCCCAGCATTTT.

This clonotype was picked up many times. The chain couples TRBV20-1 to TRBJ2-7; perhaps D is TRBD1 or TRBD2 (5 bases each). CDR3 length: 13 amino acids. V lost 7 bases and J lost 1, with 14 bases in between. CDR1 is DFQATT and CDR2 is SNEGSKA in the germline V gene (reference sequence). The CDR3 here is CSGVGDLSYEQYF. CDR3 nucleotide sequence: TGCAGTGGCGTGGGGGATCTTTCCTACGAGCAGTACTTC.

A remark on this clonotype: This may come from a read error, since a much larger clone is one base off. This chain joins TRBV5-1 and TRBJ1-2; 7 bases are shared with TRBD1. CDR1 is SGHRS, CDR2 YFSETQ, per germline. The CDR3 totals 15 residues. CDR3 coding DNA: TGCGCCGGCAGCCGCCGACAGGGTGAGGACTATGGCTACACCTTC. This translates into CAGSRRQGEDYGYTF.

In its sample, this clonotype was seen many times. The CDR3 region is CASSQAGGGGNTIYF. For the CDR3, the DNA is TGTGCCAGCAGCCAAGCAGGGGGCGGTGGAAACACCATATATTTT. This sequence joins TRBV14 and TRBJ1-3; 8 nucleotides agree with TRBD1. The CDR3 length is 15 residues. Germline V gene data show CDR1 as SGHDN and CDR2 as FVKESK. The V gene end was trimmed by 1 base and the J gene end by 3 bases; junction bases not matched to a gene: 2.

The rearrangement joins TRBV19 to TRBJ1-4; D is perhaps TRBD1 (5 bases). The germline V gene encodes CDR1 LNHDA and CDR2 SQIVND (reference sequence). Between the trimmed V and J ends, which lost 3 bases and 0 bases, there was a span of 8 bases. There are 15 residues in the CDR3. The CDR3 reads CASSMQGATNEKLFF. The CDR3 DNA reads as TGTGCCAGTAGTATGCAAGGGGCAACTAATGAAAAACTGTTTTTT.

This sequence joins TRBV6-5 and TRBJ2-3, with 7 positions matching TRBD2. Germline V gene sequence: CDR1 MNHEY, CDR2 SVGAGI. The CDR3 has 15 amino acids. V gave up 2 bases and J gave up 8 bases; unmatched junction bases: 10. CDR3 DNA sequence: TGTGCCAGCAGTTACGACACAGGACTAGGCGGTACGCAGTATTTT. Its translation: CASSYDTGLGGTQYF.

This clonotype has only one observation. Since no conserved phenylalanine or tryptophan closes the CDR3, a read error is the likely cause. The gene calls are TRBV11-2 and TRBJ1-5; the match to TRBD1 covers 7 bases. The CDR3 is made up of 16 amino acids. Germline V lookup: CDR1 SGHAT, CDR2 FQNNGV. With 5 bases clipped from V and 3 bases from J, the junction kept 10 bases outside the gene matches. The CDR3 bases are TGTGCCAGCAGCCCCAGGGGGGGGGCGAACAATCAGCCCCAGCATCTT. It specifies CASSPRGGANNQPQHL.

There are many counts of this clonotype. The V gene is TRBV7-2, the J gene TRBJ1-2; TRBD1 matches at 7 bases. V trimming: 1 base; J trimming: 4 bases; junction bases outside the gene matches: 6. Germline CDR1 and CDR2: SGHTA and FQGNSA. The CDR3 covers 15 residues. CDR3 protein: CASSLDKQGGYGYTF. The CDR3 DNA sequence: TGTGCCAGCAGCTTAGATAAGCAGGGGGGCTATGGCTACACCTTC.

This clonotype was counted only a few times. Sequence at one end of the junction differs from germline and may be a read error. This chain connects TRBV15 to TRBJ2-7; weak D call: TRBD1 (6 bases). This CDR3 spans 12 amino acids. Germline CDR1 and CDR2: LNHNV and YYDKDF (reference sequence). CDR3 protein: CATSRNRDQTHF. CDR3 bases: TGTGCCACCAGTAGAAACAGGGACCAGACTCACTTC.

The chain links TRBV20-1 to TRBJ1-1; the D gene is possibly TRBD1 (5 bases). Trimming stripped 3 bases from V and 2 bases from J, with 10 bases between. The CDR3 is made up of 13 amino acids. Germline V gene sequence: CDR1 DFQATT, CDR2 SNEGSKA (reference sequence). The CDR3 DNA is TGCAGTGCTAGGGCTGACAGAAACACTGAAGCTTTCTTT. This gives the protein CSARADRNTEAFF.

This clonotype was picked up many times. In DNA form, the CDR3 reads TGCAGCGTTCGAATGGGACTAGCGGGAGGGAATGAGCAGTTCTTC. Translating gives CSVRMGLAGGNEQFF. The V gene is TRBV29-1, the J gene TRBJ2-1; TRBD2 matches at 16 bases. V shed 5 bases, J shed 7 bases, and the junction held 5 bases outside the gene matches. The CDR3 has 15 amino acids. Germline CDR1 and CDR2: SQVTM and ANQGSEA.

This sequence joins TRBV7-6 and TRBJ1-5, with D possibly being TRBD1 (6 bases). Trimming pared 2 bases from V and 7 bases from J, leaving 9 bases between. This CDR3 spans 13 amino acids. CDR1 and CDR2 (germline): SGHVS, FNYEAQ. The CDR3 sequence is CASSLTGAQPQHF. The CDR3 DNA follows: TGTGCCAGCAGCTTAACGGGGGCGCAGCCCCAGCATTTT.

V and J are TRBV19 and TRBJ2-1, with 12 bases fitting TRBD2. This CDR3 is built from 15 residues. Per germline, CDR1 LNHDA and CDR2 SQIVND (reference sequence). Trimming cost V 4 bases and J 7 bases; bases outside gene matches: 5. The CDR3 spells CASSTSSGRANEQFF. In DNA, the CDR3 is TGTGCCAGTAGTACCTCTAGCGGGAGGGCGAATGAGCAGTTCTTC.

Turning to this clonotype: A read error is possible here, since a much larger clone lies one base away. The V call is TRBV10-3, the J call TRBJ2-3, with TRBD2 identical over 10 bases. Looked up from germline, CDR1 is ENHRY and CDR2 is SYGVKD. The CDR3 is 16 amino acids. Here the CDR3 reads CAISQLAGSSTGTQYF. In nucleotides, the CDR3 is TGTGCCATCAGTCAACTAGCGGGAAGTAGCACAGGTACGCAGTATTTT.

This clonotype was picked up many times. The chain employs TRBV25-1 and TRBJ1-5; D uncertain. The V gene lost 5 bases and the J gene lost 0 bases, with 8 bases spanning the gap. The CDR3 covers 14 residues. The V gene's germline CDR1 is MGHDK and CDR2 SYGVNS. CDR3 region: CASSQKNSNQPQHF. The CDR3 DNA is TGTGCCAGCAGTCAAAAGAATAGCAATCAGCCCCAGCATTTT.

In this sample, this clonotype turned up a few times. The chain has TRBV29-1 and TRBJ2-7; either TRBD1 or TRBD2 may supply D (5 bases each). Looked up from germline, CDR1 is SQVTM and CDR2 is ANQGSEA. The V end was cut by 4 bases, the J end by 3 bases, with 13 bases between. This CDR3 spans 13 amino acids. The DNA of the CDR3 is TGCAGCGTTGGATCCGGGGCCATCTACGAGCAGTACTTC. Translating gives CSVGSGAIYEQYF.

This clonotype has at least ten counts. The J gene is TRBJ1-1, the V gene TRBV7-2; a possible D gene is TRBD1 (5 bases). This CDR3 spans 15 amino acids. The V end lost 6 bases, the J end lost 1 base, and 15 bases lay between the germline ends. CDR1 SGHTA and CDR2 FQGNSA come from the germline V gene. The CDR3 sequence is CASRSLGATNTEAFF. CDR3 DNA: TGTGCCAGCAGGTCCCTAGGGGCCACGAACACTGAAGCTTTCTTT.

The chain links TRBV5-4 to TRBJ2-2, with 10 bases fitting TRBD2. The CDR3 extends over 16 amino acids. Germline CDR1 is SGHNT and CDR2 is YYREEE (reference sequence). The V segment lost 3 bases and the J segment 1 base; nucleotides outside the gene matches: 3. The CDR3, as DNA: TGTGCCAGCAGCTCGCGGACTAGCGGGAACACCGGGGAGCTGTTTTTT. Amino acids: CASSSRTSGNTGELFF.

Comments on this clonotype: With a much larger clone just one base away, this may be a read error. The chain has TRBV24-1 and TRBJ1-1, with D possibly matching TRBD1 (6 bases). Germline assignment: CDR1 KGHDR and CDR2 SFDVKD. The length of the CDR3 is 12 residues. In DNA form, the CDR3 reads TGTGCCACCCGACCCCGGCCCGGGACACTTCCATTT. It translates to CATRPRPGTLPF.

The chain couples TRBV9 to TRBJ2-3, with D possibly matching TRBD1 (6 bases). V was trimmed by 0 bases and J by 1 base, leaving 12 bases between them. Germline V gene lookup returns CDR1 SGDLS and CDR2 YYNGEE. The length of the CDR3 is 16 residues. DNA for the CDR3: TGTGCCAGCAGCGTAGGGCGACAGGACGGCACAGATACGCAGTATTTT. Amino acids: CASSVGRQDGTDTQYF.